Listed below are T cell receptor beta chains from one sample, sequenced in a study of blood T cell repertoires in COVID-19. Libraries were prepared by immunoSEQ multiplex PCR; TCRdb keeps only in-frame clonotypes and omits some of them. The sample holds around 360,000 clones, roughly 86% seen once. The specimen sequenced was peripheral blood. The source is a young woman with COVID-19, enrolled during active disease. The CDR3 runs from the conserved cysteine through the conserved F or W. The order of the fields is V gene, D gene, clone size, J gene, CDR3 protein, CDR3 DNA. D genes are given only for firm matches. Where a row states a size, it is once, few, many or the class of an expanded clone; other rows omit it.

v_call: TRBV5-4; d_call: TRBD1; clone_size: NA; j_call: TRBJ2-5; cdr3_aa: CASMDRGFQETQYF; cdr3_nt: TGTGCCAGCATGGACAGGGGGTTCCAAGAGACCCAGTACTTC
v_call: TRBV9; d_call: NA; clone_size: NA; j_call: TRBJ1-2; cdr3_aa: CASSHSNYGYTF; cdr3_nt: TGTGCCAGCAGCCACTCTAACTATGGCTACACCTTC
v_call: TRBV30; d_call: TRBD2; clone_size: NA; j_call: TRBJ2-1; cdr3_aa: CAWSRRRTSGKLQNNEQFF; cdr3_nt: TGTGCCTGGAGTCGGAGGAGGACTAGCGGGAAACTCCAGAACAATGAGCAGTTCTTC
v_call: TRBV19; d_call: TRBD2; clone_size: NA; j_call: TRBJ2-2; cdr3_aa: CATSRGANTGELFF; cdr3_nt: TGTGCCACCTCTCGGGGGGCGAACACCGGGGAGCTGTTTTTT
v_call: TRBV5-1; d_call: NA; clone_size: once; j_call: TRBJ1-1; cdr3_aa: CASSLEVLRGTEAFF; cdr3_nt: TGCGCCAGCAGCTTGGAGGTACTCAGGGGTACTGAAGCTTTCTTT
v_call: TRBV4-1; d_call: TRBD2; clone_size: NA; j_call: TRBJ2-1; cdr3_aa: CASSQGLSGSYYNEQFF; cdr3_nt: TGCGCCAGCAGCCAAGGTCTTAGCGGGAGCTACTACAATGAGCAGTTCTTC
v_call: TRBV27; d_call: TRBD1; clone_size: once; j_call: TRBJ2-7; cdr3_aa: CASSSLGTGAHEQYF; cdr3_nt: TGTGCCAGCAGCTCCCTCGGGACAGGGGCCCACGAGCAGTACTTC
v_call: TRBV28; d_call: TRBD2; clone_size: NA; j_call: TRBJ2-2; cdr3_aa: CASTMGGTTTGELFF; cdr3_nt: TGTGCCAGCACGATGGGAGGGACCACTACCGGGGAGCTGTTTTTT
v_call: TRBV24-1; d_call: TRBD2; clone_size: NA; j_call: TRBJ2-2; cdr3_aa: CATSDATSGRGGELFF; cdr3_nt: TGTGCCACCAGTGACGCGACTAGCGGGAGAGGCGGGGAGCTGTTTTTT
v_call: TRBV10-1; d_call: NA; clone_size: NA; j_call: TRBJ2-7; cdr3_aa: CASSESAYVGYEQYF; cdr3_nt: TGCGCCAGCAGTGAGTCAGCGTACGTCGGCTACGAGCAGTACTTC
v_call: TRBV5-1; d_call: TRBD2; clone_size: NA; j_call: TRBJ2-3; cdr3_aa: CASTGGVPTDTQYF; cdr3_nt: TGCGCCAGCACGGGAGGGGTTCCCACAGATACGCAGTATTTT
v_call: TRBV21-1; d_call: NA; clone_size: NA; j_call: TRBJ1-5; cdr3_aa: CASSRDPQAQHF; cdr3_nt: TGTGCCAGCAGCAGAGACCCGCAGGCCCAGCATTTT
v_call: TRBV18; d_call: NA; clone_size: NA; j_call: TRBJ2-1; cdr3_aa: CASSPGGEQFF; cdr3_nt: TGTGCCAGCTCACCAGGCGGCGAGCAGTTCTTC
v_call: TRBV6-2/TRBV6-3; d_call: NA; clone_size: once; j_call: TRBJ2-7; cdr3_aa: CASSFRTASFYEQYF; cdr3_nt: TGTGCCAGCAGTTTCCGGACAGCCTCTTTCTACGAGCAGTACTTC
v_call: TRBV12-3/TRBV12-4; d_call: NA; clone_size: few; j_call: TRBJ2-4; cdr3_aa: CASTRGLDIQYF; cdr3_nt: TGTGCCAGCACGCGCGGATTGGACATTCAGTACTTC
v_call: TRBV3-1/TRBV3-2; d_call: NA; clone_size: NA; j_call: TRBJ2-5; cdr3_aa: CASSPIAVRGRETQYF; cdr3_nt: TGTGCCAGCAGCCCGATCGCGGTACGAGGGAGAGAGACCCAGTACTTC
v_call: TRBV5-1; d_call: NA; clone_size: NA; j_call: TRBJ2-7; cdr3_aa: CASSHLRGYEQYF; cdr3_nt: TGCGCCAGCAGCCACCTCCGGGGGTACGAGCAGTACTTC
v_call: TRBV24-1; d_call: NA; clone_size: NA; j_call: TRBJ2-7; cdr3_aa: CATSGGSGYEQYF; cdr3_nt: TGTGCCACCAGTGGGGGTAGCGGCTACGAGCAGTACTTC
v_call: TRBV19; d_call: NA; clone_size: NA; j_call: TRBJ2-2; cdr3_aa: CASSPSVGTGELFF; cdr3_nt: TGTGCCAGTAGTCCTAGCGTCGGAACCGGGGAGCTGTTTTTT
v_call: TRBV10-3; d_call: TRBD2; clone_size: few; j_call: TRBJ2-2; cdr3_aa: CAIRGRAQDTGELFF; cdr3_nt: TGTGCCATCAGGGGGAGGGCTCAGGACACCGGGGAGCTGTTTTTT
v_call: TRBV27; d_call: TRBD2; clone_size: NA; j_call: TRBJ2-7; cdr3_aa: CASYGGGLEQYF; cdr3_nt: TGTGCCAGCTACGGGGGGGGCTTAGAGCAGTACTTC
v_call: TRBV6-5; d_call: NA; clone_size: NA; j_call: TRBJ2-7; cdr3_aa: CASSYSRGTVSYEQYF; cdr3_nt: TGTGCCAGCAGTTACTCACGGGGGACAGTTTCCTACGAGCAGTACTTC
v_call: TRBV6-1; d_call: NA; clone_size: NA; j_call: TRBJ2-1; cdr3_aa: CASSETSFNEQFF; cdr3_nt: TGTGCCAGCAGTGAGACTAGTTTTAATGAGCAGTTCTTC
v_call: TRBV30; d_call: TRBD1; clone_size: once; j_call: TRBJ2-3; cdr3_aa: CAWSSGTGGLRDTQYF; cdr3_nt: TGTGCCTGGAGTTCCGGGACAGGGGGTTTGAGAGATACGCAGTATTTT
v_call: TRBV6-5; d_call: NA; clone_size: NA; j_call: TRBJ2-7; cdr3_aa: CASTKRSGQTYEQYF; cdr3_nt: TGTGCCAGCACTAAAAGAAGCGGGCAGACCTACGAGCAGTACTTC
v_call: TRBV27; d_call: NA; clone_size: NA; j_call: TRBJ2-2; cdr3_aa: CASSFGRVTGELFF; cdr3_nt: TGTGCCAGCAGTTTCGGGCGGGTAACCGGGGAGCTGTTTTTT
v_call: TRBV2; d_call: NA; clone_size: once; j_call: TRBJ2-7; cdr3_aa: CASTDSPSEQYF; cdr3_nt: TGTGCCAGCACGGACAGCCCCTCCGAGCAGTACTTC
v_call: TRBV11-3; d_call: TRBD2; clone_size: NA; j_call: TRBJ2-7; cdr3_aa: CASSLRLAGEGEQYF; cdr3_nt: TGTGCCAGCAGCTTACGGCTAGCGGGAGAAGGCGAGCAGTACTTC
v_call: TRBV28; d_call: NA; clone_size: NA; j_call: TRBJ1-1; cdr3_aa: CASSRRGAEAFF; cdr3_nt: TGTGCCAGCAGTCGACGGGGGGCTGAAGCTTTCTTT
v_call: TRBV6-5; d_call: NA; clone_size: NA; j_call: TRBJ1-1; cdr3_aa: CASSYAYGNTEAFF; cdr3_nt: TGTGCCAGCAGTTACGCGTATGGGAACACTGAAGCTTTCTTT
v_call: TRBV6-5; d_call: NA; clone_size: once; j_call: TRBJ2-2; cdr3_aa: CASAYSGTGELFF; cdr3_nt: TGTGCCAGCGCGTATAGCGGAACCGGGGAGCTGTTTTTT
v_call: TRBV5-1; d_call: TRBD2; clone_size: NA; j_call: TRBJ2-1; cdr3_aa: CASSPPGLANPRGSYNEQFF; cdr3_nt: TGCGCCAGCAGCCCCCCGGGACTAGCCAATCCACGAGGCTCCTACAATGAGCAGTTCTTC
v_call: TRBV19; d_call: TRBD2; clone_size: once; j_call: TRBJ2-5; cdr3_aa: CASSSLTSGRADETQYF; cdr3_nt: TGTGCCAGTAGTTCCCTGACTAGCGGGAGGGCGGATGAGACCCAGTACTTC
v_call: TRBV6-6; d_call: TRBD1; clone_size: once; j_call: TRBJ1-3; cdr3_aa: CASSPVTGFGNTIYF; cdr3_nt: TGTGCCAGCAGTCCCGTGACAGGGTTTGGAAACACCATATATTTT
v_call: TRBV6-2/TRBV6-3; d_call: TRBD1; clone_size: NA; j_call: TRBJ2-1; cdr3_aa: CASSPDRGRIYNEQFF; cdr3_nt: TGTGCCAGCAGCCCAGACAGGGGGCGCATCTACAATGAGCAGTTCTTC
v_call: TRBV3-1/TRBV3-2; d_call: NA; clone_size: NA; j_call: TRBJ2-5; cdr3_aa: CASSQDPQETQYF; cdr3_nt: TGTGCCAGCAGCCAAGATCCCCAGGAGACCCAGTACTTC
v_call: TRBV18; d_call: TRBD2; clone_size: NA; j_call: TRBJ2-7; cdr3_aa: CASSPRTSVYEQYF; cdr3_nt: TGTGCCAGCTCACCAAGGACTAGCGTCTACGAGCAGTACTTC
v_call: TRBV4-1; d_call: TRBD2; clone_size: NA; j_call: TRBJ2-1; cdr3_aa: CASSPTSGRANEQFF; cdr3_nt: TGCGCCAGCAGCCCGACTAGCGGGAGGGCGAATGAGCAGTTCTTC
v_call: TRBV24-1; d_call: NA; clone_size: NA; j_call: TRBJ1-5; cdr3_aa: CATRRLSPLGNQPQHF; cdr3_nt: TGTGCCACCAGAAGACTTTCCCCGCTGGGCAATCAGCCCCAGCATTTT
v_call: TRBV3-1/TRBV3-2; d_call: NA; clone_size: NA; j_call: TRBJ2-7; cdr3_aa: CASSRSRSYEQYF; cdr3_nt: TGTGCCAGCAGCCGGTCACGGTCCTACGAGCAGTACTTC
v_call: TRBV11-3; d_call: TRBD2; clone_size: NA; j_call: TRBJ2-2; cdr3_aa: CASSSIAGDTGELFF; cdr3_nt: TGTGCCAGCAGCTCCATAGCGGGAGACACCGGGGAGCTGTTTTTT
v_call: TRBV7-3; d_call: NA; clone_size: NA; j_call: TRBJ2-3; cdr3_aa: CASSPNTDTQYF; cdr3_nt: TGTGCCAGCAGCCCAAACACAGATACGCAGTATTTT
v_call: TRBV7-8; d_call: NA; clone_size: NA; j_call: TRBJ1-6; cdr3_aa: CASSLSGWAHNSPLHF; cdr3_nt: TGTGCCAGCAGCTTAAGTGGATGGGCCCACAATTCACCCCTCCACTTT
v_call: TRBV6-5; d_call: TRBD1; clone_size: once; j_call: TRBJ1-5; cdr3_aa: CASSLTGDQPQHF; cdr3_nt: TGTGCCAGCAGTCTTACAGGGGACCAGCCCCAGCATTTT
v_call: TRBV6-5; d_call: NA; clone_size: NA; j_call: TRBJ2-7; cdr3_aa: CASSYAVYGEQYF; cdr3_nt: TGTGCCAGCAGTTACGCTGTGTACGGCGAGCAGTACTTC
v_call: TRBV7-8; d_call: NA; clone_size: NA; j_call: TRBJ2-7; cdr3_aa: CASSFGGWSGNYEQYF; cdr3_nt: TGTGCCAGCAGCTTTGGAGGGTGGAGCGGAAACTACGAGCAGTACTTC
v_call: TRBV19; d_call: NA; clone_size: NA; j_call: TRBJ2-3; cdr3_aa: CASSIGIQGPDTQYF; cdr3_nt: TGTGCCAGTAGTATAGGGATACAGGGTCCAGATACGCAGTATTTT
v_call: TRBV6-5; d_call: NA; clone_size: NA; j_call: TRBJ2-1; cdr3_aa: CASSTGFEEQFF; cdr3_nt: TGTGCCAGCAGTACCGGTTTTGAGGAGCAGTTCTTC
v_call: TRBV5-8; d_call: TRBD1; clone_size: NA; j_call: TRBJ2-7; cdr3_aa: CASPTGGLDEQYF; cdr3_nt: TGTGCCAGCCCGACAGGGGGCCTGGACGAGCAGTACTTC
v_call: TRBV5-1; d_call: NA; clone_size: NA; j_call: TRBJ2-2; cdr3_aa: CASSLGQYTGELFF; cdr3_nt: TGCGCCAGCAGCTTGGGGCAGTACACCGGGGAGCTGTTTTTT
v_call: TRBV3-1/TRBV3-2; d_call: NA; clone_size: NA; j_call: TRBJ2-1; cdr3_aa: CASSQDPSSYNEQFF; cdr3_nt: TGTGCCAGCAGCCAAGATCCGAGCTCCTACAATGAGCAGTTCTTC
v_call: TRBV27; d_call: NA; clone_size: NA; j_call: TRBJ2-4; cdr3_aa: CASRIQGTKNIQYF; cdr3_nt: TGTGCCAGCAGAATACAGGGCACCAAAAACATTCAGTACTTC
v_call: TRBV5-8; d_call: TRBD2; clone_size: NA; j_call: TRBJ2-1; cdr3_aa: CASSQPTSGMAEQFF; cdr3_nt: TGTGCCAGCAGTCAACCGACTAGCGGGATGGCTGAGCAGTTCTTC
v_call: TRBV30; d_call: TRBD1; clone_size: NA; j_call: TRBJ2-7; cdr3_aa: CAWSSGTGSYEQYF; cdr3_nt: TGTGCCTGGAGCTCCGGGACAGGGAGCTACGAGCAGTACTTC
v_call: TRBV5-6; d_call: TRBD1; clone_size: once; j_call: TRBJ1-1; cdr3_aa: CASSPTGTVNTEAFF; cdr3_nt: TGTGCCAGCAGCCCGACCGGGACAGTTAACACTGAAGCTTTCTTT
v_call: TRBV5-1; d_call: NA; clone_size: NA; j_call: TRBJ1-1; cdr3_aa: CASSEASRNTEAFF; cdr3_nt: TGCGCCAGCAGTGAAGCGTCGAGGAACACTGAAGCTTTCTTT
v_call: TRBV3-1/TRBV3-2; d_call: NA; clone_size: NA; j_call: TRBJ1-5; cdr3_aa: CASSQQGGQPQHF; cdr3_nt: TGTGCCAGCAGCCAACAAGGGGGTCAGCCCCAGCATTTT
v_call: TRBV5-1; d_call: TRBD1; clone_size: NA; j_call: TRBJ1-1; cdr3_aa: CASSAFWTGATEAFF; cdr3_nt: TGCGCCAGCAGCGCCTTTTGGACAGGAGCCACTGAAGCTTTCTTT
v_call: TRBV28; d_call: TRBD2; clone_size: once; j_call: TRBJ2-1; cdr3_aa: CASSHWTRTGSNSYNEQFF; cdr3_nt: TGTGCCAGCAGCCACTGGACTAGAACGGGTAGCAACTCCTACAATGAGCAGTTCTTC
v_call: TRBV5-1; d_call: TRBD1; clone_size: NA; j_call: TRBJ1-1; cdr3_aa: CASSRGQVPNTEAFF; cdr3_nt: TGCGCCAGCAGCCGCGGACAGGTGCCGAACACTGAAGCTTTCTTT